Each of the 29 T cell receptor beta chains below was sequenced from the same sample in a study of cytomegalovirus exposure and HLA in healthy donors listed by TCRdb under 2017. Library creation used the immunoSEQ multiplex PCR assay. A mixture of 60 forward primers for TCR Vbeta segments and 13 reverse primers for TCR Jbeta segments was used in the multiplex PCR. Not all clones reach the TCRdb copy of this immuneACCESS table, which keeps in-frame sequences only. Checked studies attribute under half of the gap to unresolved V genes and leave the rest unexplained. Counted in this sample were about 200,000 clones; 70% to 85% of them appeared once. Approximately 0.092% of the sample rests with the top ten. The sample was PBMCs. The receptors stem from a boy aged 2-9 years in good health and CMV-seronegative.

The chain recombines TRBV2 with TRBJ1-2, with a possible D match to TRBD1 (6 bases). CDR3 length: 14 amino acids. Trimming took off 2 bases at V and 5 bases at J, with 12 bases between the two ends. Germline V gene data show CDR1 as SNHLY and CDR2 as FYNNEI. This CDR3 is CASSELGGVYGYTF. The CDR3 bases are TGTGCCAGCAGTGAACTTGGGGGCGTGTATGGCTACACCTTC.

V is TRBV19 and J is TRBJ2-7, with TRBD1 matching 9 bases. Germline V gene sequence: CDR1 LNHDA, CDR2 SQIVND (reference sequence). The CDR3 runs 15 residues. V lost 2 bases to trimming and J lost 3 bases; unmatched junction nucleotides: 5. The CDR3 reads CASSIKGQGLYEQYF. CDR3 DNA: TGTGCCAGTAGTATAAAGGGACAGGGCCTCTACGAGCAGTACTTC.

The chain carries TRBV6-5 and TRBJ2-7; D perhaps matches TRBD2 (6 bases). Germline V gene lookup returns CDR1 MNHEY and CDR2 SVGAGI. The length of the CDR3 is 14 residues. The V gene lost 5 bases and the J gene lost 3 bases, with 14 bases spanning the gap. This CDR3 reads CASSRGRGGYEQYF. The CDR3 nucleotides read TGTGCCAGCAGTCGAGGCCGGGGAGGCTACGAGCAGTACTTC.

This rearrangement joins TRBV7-3 to TRBJ2-2, with 8 bases that match TRBD1. The V gene's germline CDR1 is SGHTA and CDR2 FQGTGA. J gave up 4 bases and V 6 bases, and 4 bases lay outside the gene matches. The CDR3 is 14 amino acids. CDR3 nucleotide sequence: TGTGCCAGCAGGTCCGACAGGGGCACCGGGGAGCTGTTTTTT. This encodes CASRSDRGTGELFF.

The chain combines TRBV9 with TRBJ1-2; TRBD1 might be the D (6 bases). The length of the CDR3 is 17 residues. Trimming removed 4 bases from V and 4 bases from J, with 23 bases in between. CDR1 and CDR2 from the germline V gene are SGDLS and YYNGEE. CDR3 in amino acids: CASSSTGRGAHGYGYTF. CDR3 DNA: TGTGCCAGCAGCTCAACCGGGCGGGGGGCGCACGGCTATGGCTACACCTTC.

This rearrangement joins TRBV4-1 to TRBJ1-1; possibly TRBD1 for D (6 bases). Trimming cost V 3 bases and J 0 bases, with 14 bases left between them. This CDR3 is built from 16 residues. The V gene's germline CDR1 is MGHRA and CDR2 YSYEKL. The CDR3 DNA sequence: TGCGCCAGCAGCCATTCTAAAGGGACAATGAACACTGAAGCTTTCTTT. Its protein product is CASSHSKGTMNTEAFF.

The rearrangement joins TRBV6-1 to TRBJ1-5; weak D call: TRBD1 (5 bases). Germline values: CDR1 MNHNS, CDR2 SASEGT. V was clipped by 5 bases and J by 2 bases, with 13 bases between them. This CDR3 spans 15 amino acids. The CDR3 loop reads CASSTPGDGNQPQHF. CDR3 nucleotides: TGTGCCAGCAGTACCCCGGGGGACGGCAATCAGCCCCAGCATTTT.

The genes are TRBV29-1 and TRBJ1-1; no firm D call. CDR1 is SQVTM, CDR2 ANQGSEA, per germline. Trimming cost V 4 bases and J 4 bases, with 19 bases left between them. This CDR3 region has 15 residues. The DNA for the CDR3 is TGCAGCGTTGGTAAAAGAGGCGGCCGCGGCACTGAAGCTTTCTTT. This sequence encodes CSVGKRGGRGTEAFF.

The chain recombines TRBV4-3 with TRBJ1-6, with D perhaps matching TRBD1 (5 bases). Per germline, CDR1 LGHNA and CDR2 YSLEER. CDR3 length equals 14 residues. The ends were cut back, 1 base at V and 7 bases at J, with 8 bases in the middle. The CDR3 DNA sequence: TGCGCCAGCAGCCAAGCAGGGTCGAATTCACCCCTCCACTTT. Translation: CASSQAGSNSPLHF.

The chain is built from TRBV7-9 and TRBJ1-1; D possibly corresponds to TRBD1 (6 bases). With 5 bases removed from V and 5 bases from J, the gap between germline ends came to 15 bases. CDR1 SEHNR and CDR2 FQNEAQ come from the germline V gene (reference sequence). The CDR3 is 14 amino acids. Written as DNA, the CDR3 is TGTGCCAGCAGCCTCGACAGGTCGGTAACTGAAGCTTTCTTT. Its protein is CASSLDRSVTEAFF.

The chain uses TRBV9 and TRBJ1-5; D gene unclear. Between the trimmed V and J ends, which lost 3 bases and 4 bases, there was a span of 11 bases. CDR3 length: 14 amino acids. CDR1 and CDR2 from the germline V gene are SGDLS and YYNGEE. DNA for the CDR3: TGTGCCAGCAGCGCACAAAGAAGAAATCAGCCCCAGCATTTT. It encodes CASSAQRRNQPQHF.

The genes are TRBV7-9 and TRBJ2-3; D perhaps matches TRBD2 (5 bases). Germline V CDR1 and CDR2: SEHNR, FQNEAQ (reference sequence). This CDR3 has 14 amino acids. The germline V and J ends were trimmed by 11 bases and 0 bases, with 15 bases remaining between them. In DNA form, the CDR3 reads TGTGCCTGCCCGGAGACTACGAGCACAGATACGCAGTATTTT. It specifies CACPETTSTDTQYF.

The rearrangement uses TRBV10-3 and TRBJ2-1; perhaps TRBD2 as D (6 bases). Trimming left V 7 bases short and J 5 bases short, with 9 bases between. The CDR3 consists of 12 residues. CDR1 and CDR2 from the germline V gene are ENHRY and SYGVKD. CDR3 nucleotides: TGTGCCATCAAGTGGGGGGACAATGAGCAGTTCTTC. Encoded protein: CAIKWGDNEQFF.

CDR3 amino acids: CASSPGGRVKNIQYF. CDR3 coding DNA: TGCGCCAGCAGCCCAGGAGGGAGAGTCAAAAACATTCAGTACTTC. The chain joins TRBV4-3 to TRBJ2-4; a possible D gene is TRBD2 (6 bases). This CDR3 spans 15 amino acids. Trimming took 4 bases from V and 3 from J, leaving 13 bases between them. Germline lookup yields CDR1 LGHNA and CDR2 YSLEER.

CDR3 residues: CASSPGPAGGNEQYF. The CDR3, as DNA: TGTGCCAGCTCACCAGGGCCAGCGGGGGGGAACGAGCAGTACTTC. V gene TRBV18 combines with J gene TRBJ2-7, with TRBD2 identical over 10 bases. Trimming removed 2 bases from V and 5 bases from J; junction bases left unmatched: 6. CDR1 is KGHSH, CDR2 LQKENI, per germline. The CDR3 extends over 15 amino acids.

The count of this clone is one. The rearrangement uses TRBV11-3 and TRBJ2-3; TRBD1 might be the D (5 bases). The CDR3 is made up of 14 amino acids. V was pared by 3 bases and J by 0 bases, with 7 bases between. CDR1 and CDR2 from the germline V gene are SGHNT and YENEEA. The CDR3 loop is CASSFAGSTDTQYF. For the CDR3, the DNA is TGTGCCAGCAGCTTCGCAGGGAGCACAGATACGCAGTATTTT.

The gene calls are TRBV30 and TRBJ1-1, with D uncertain. The V end lost 2 bases, the J end lost 0 bases, and 7 bases lay between the germline ends. This CDR3 region has 13 residues. The germline V gene encodes CDR1 GTSNPN and CDR2 SVGIG (reference sequence). CDR3 in amino acids: CAWSHTLNTEAFF. In DNA form, the CDR3 reads TGTGCCTGGAGTCACACGTTGAACACTGAAGCTTTCTTT.

The V call is TRBV30, the J call TRBJ2-3; D may be TRBD1 (5 bases). Germline loops: CDR1 GTSNPN, CDR2 SVGIG (reference sequence). V lost 2 bases and J 3 bases, leaving 12 bases between the germline ends. The length of the CDR3 is 14 residues. The CDR3 nucleotides read TGTGCCTGGAGTAGAGACAGTATGACAGATACGCAGTATTTT. As protein: CAWSRDSMTDTQYF. The full variable domain, rest sourced from reference TRBV30 and TRBJ2-3, is SQTIHQWPATLVQPVGSPLSLECTVEGTSNPNLYWYRQAAGRGLQLLFYSVGIGQISSEVPQNLSASRPQDRQFILSSKKLLLSDSGFYLCAWSRDSMTDTQYFGPGTRLTVL.

V gene TRBV19 combines with J gene TRBJ2-1, with D tentatively TRBD2 (7 bases). V shed 6 bases and J shed 7 bases, with 16 bases lying between them. The CDR3 loop spans 14 amino acids. The V gene's germline CDR1 is LNHDA and CDR2 SQIVND (reference sequence). This CDR3 reads CASSWGGAVNEQFF. The DNA for the CDR3 is TGTGCCAGTAGCTGGGGGGGGGCCGTGAATGAGCAGTTCTTC.

This clone was seen once. V gene TRBV6-5 combines with J gene TRBJ2-1; the match to TRBD1 covers 7 bases. The CDR3 is made up of 14 amino acids. The germline CDR1 and CDR2 sequences are MNHEY and SVGAGI. V gave up 5 bases and J gave up 7 bases; unmatched junction bases: 8. The CDR3 DNA reads as TGTGCCAGCAGTGCCCAACCACAGGGGAATGAGCAGTTCTTC. Protein sequence: CASSAQPQGNEQFF.

As regards this clone: Other DNA sequences within the sample encode an identical CDR3. The chain is built from TRBV4-3 and TRBJ1-6; TRBD1 matches 8 bases. Germline assignment: CDR1 LGHNA and CDR2 YSLEER. This CDR3 spans 16 amino acids. The V and J ends lost 3 bases and 7 bases, in that order; junction bases with no gene match: 8. The CDR3 protein is CASSQDRDRLNSPLHF. CDR3 nucleotides: TGCGCCAGCAGCCAGGACCGGGACAGGCTGAATTCACCCCTCCACTTT.

This clone was detected only once. J is TRBJ2-1 and V is TRBV30; TRBD1 agrees at 7 bases. Germline V CDR1 and CDR2: GTSNPN, SVGIG (reference sequence). The CDR3 covers 16 residues. V dropped 2 bases and J dropped 3; count of bases not matched to a gene: 10. CDR3 amino acids: CAWSKTKGADYNEQFF. The DNA for the CDR3 is TGTGCCTGGAGTAAGACCAAGGGGGCGGACTACAATGAGCAGTTCTTC.

The chain uses TRBV5-5 and TRBJ1-6, with D uncertain. The CDR3 length is 14 residues. With 1 base removed from V and 5 bases from J, the gap between germline ends came to 7 bases. Looked up from germline, CDR1 is SGHKS and CDR2 is YYEKEE (reference sequence). The CDR3: CASSLLTDNSPLHF. CDR3 DNA sequence: TGTGCCAGCAGCTTGCTGACTGATAATTCACCCCTCCACTTT.

This clone was observed once. The chain is built from TRBV11-2 and TRBJ2-3, with 15 bases matching TRBD2. V trimming: 3 bases; J trimming: 2 bases; junction bases outside the gene matches: 9. Germline-derived CDR1 and CDR2 are SGHAT and FQNNGV. The CDR3 extends over 19 amino acids. As DNA, the CDR3 is TGTGCCAGCAGCTTGGGACTAGCGGGGGGCCAACCTAACACAGATACGCAGTATTTT. Translating gives CASSLGLAGGQPNTDTQYF. Full variable domain (outside the CDR3, taken from reference TRBV11-2 and TRBJ2-3): EAGVAQSPRYKIIEKRQSVAFWCNPISGHATLYWYQQILGQGPKLLIQFQNNGVVDDSQLPKDRFSAERLKGVDSTLKIQPAKLEDSAVYLCASSLGLAGGQPNTDTQYFGPGTRLTVL.

The chain joins TRBV7-2 to TRBJ1-1, with TRBD1 matching 7 bases. Germline V gene lookup returns CDR1 SGHTA and CDR2 FQGNSA. This CDR3 spans 16 amino acids. With 2 bases clipped from V and 1 base from J, the junction kept 7 bases outside the gene matches. CDR3 DNA sequence: TGTGCCAGCAGCTTAACCGGGACAGCGTCGAACACTGAAGCTTTCTTT. Protein: CASSLTGTASNTEAFF. Full variable domain (outside the CDR3, taken from reference TRBV7-2 and TRBJ1-1): GAGVSQSPSNKVTEKGKDVELRCDPISGHTALYWYRQSLGQGLEFLIYFQGNSAPDKSGLPSDRFSAERTGGSVSTLTIQRTQQEDSAVYLCASSLTGTASNTEAFFGQGTRLTVV.

The chain links TRBV4-2 to TRBJ1-2; 7 positions match TRBD1. V shed 3 bases and J 4 bases; nucleotides not matched to a gene: 17. Germline V gives CDR1 LGHNA, CDR2 YNFKEQ. The length of the CDR3 is 18 residues. CDR3 loop: CASSHTGVQGTRLYGYTF. Here the CDR3 DNA reads TGTGCCAGCAGCCATACCGGAGTACAGGGGACCCGCCTCTATGGCTACACCTTC.

V and J are TRBV7-2 and TRBJ2-5; TRBD2 matches at 8 bases. The CDR3 contains 15 residues. V lost 3 bases and J lost 5; bases outside the gene matches: 8. Germline V gene lookup returns CDR1 SGHTA and CDR2 FQGNSA. In DNA form, the CDR3 reads TGTGCCAGCAGCTTCTCCCGGGGGGGGGTGGAGACCCAGTACTTC. This translates into CASSFSRGGVETQYF.

The chain uses TRBV5-1 and TRBJ2-3; TRBD1 matches at 9 bases. CDR1 and CDR2 (germline): SGHRS, YFSETQ. V dropped 0 bases and J dropped 0; count of bases not matched to a gene: 8. The CDR3 has 18 residues. The CDR3 DNA reads as TGCGCCAGCAGCTTGGGGGGACAGGGATCCACCAGCACAGATACGCAGTATTTT. It specifies CASSLGGQGSTSTDTQYF.

V is TRBV9 and J is TRBJ2-7, with 8 bases lining up with TRBD2. CDR1 is SGDLS and CDR2 is YYNGEE in the germline V gene. V lost 0 bases and J lost 6; bases outside the gene matches: 8. The CDR3 covers 15 residues. CDR3 sequence reads: CASSVGNSGVVEQYF. The CDR3 nucleotides read TGTGCCAGCAGCGTAGGCAATAGCGGGGTGGTCGAGCAGTACTTC.